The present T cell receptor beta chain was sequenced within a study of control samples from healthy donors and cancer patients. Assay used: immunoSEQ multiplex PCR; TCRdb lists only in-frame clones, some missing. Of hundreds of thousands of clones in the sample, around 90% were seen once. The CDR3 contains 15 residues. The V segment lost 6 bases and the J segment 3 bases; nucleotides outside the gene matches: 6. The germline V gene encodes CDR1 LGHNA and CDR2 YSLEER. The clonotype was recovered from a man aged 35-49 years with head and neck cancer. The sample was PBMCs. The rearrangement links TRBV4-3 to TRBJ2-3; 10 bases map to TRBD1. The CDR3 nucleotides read TGCGCCAGCAGAGACAGGGGGCGCAAGACAGATACGCAGTATTTT. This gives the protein CASRDRGRKTDTQYF.